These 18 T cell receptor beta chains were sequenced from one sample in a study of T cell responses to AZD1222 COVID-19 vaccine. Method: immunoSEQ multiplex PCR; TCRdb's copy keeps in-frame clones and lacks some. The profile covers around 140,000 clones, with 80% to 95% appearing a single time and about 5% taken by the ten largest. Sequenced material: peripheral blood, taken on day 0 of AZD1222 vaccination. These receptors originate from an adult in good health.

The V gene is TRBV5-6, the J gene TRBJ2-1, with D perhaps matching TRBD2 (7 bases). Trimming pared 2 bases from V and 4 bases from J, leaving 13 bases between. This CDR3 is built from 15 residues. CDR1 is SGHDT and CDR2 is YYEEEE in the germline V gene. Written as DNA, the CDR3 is TGTGCCAGCAGCTTTCAGGGAGGGGGGTACAATGAGCAGTTCTTC. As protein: CASSFQGGGYNEQFF.

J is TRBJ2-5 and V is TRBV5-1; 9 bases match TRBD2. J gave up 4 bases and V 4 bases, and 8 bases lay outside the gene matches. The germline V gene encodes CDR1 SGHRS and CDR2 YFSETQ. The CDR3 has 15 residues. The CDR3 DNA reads TGCGCCAGCAGCCCCGACCAAGCGGGAGGAGAGACCCAGTACTTC. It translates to CASSPDQAGGETQYF.

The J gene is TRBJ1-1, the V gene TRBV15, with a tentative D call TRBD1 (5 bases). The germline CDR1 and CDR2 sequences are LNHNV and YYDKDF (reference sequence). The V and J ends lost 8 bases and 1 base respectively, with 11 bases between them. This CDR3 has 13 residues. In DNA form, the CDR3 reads TGTGCCACCCGAGGGGCCCAGAACACTGAAGCTTTCTTT. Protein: CATRGAQNTEAFF.

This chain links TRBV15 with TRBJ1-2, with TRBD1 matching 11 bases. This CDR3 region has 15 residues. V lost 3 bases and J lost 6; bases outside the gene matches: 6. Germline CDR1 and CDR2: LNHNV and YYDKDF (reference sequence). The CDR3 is CATSRGTGGENGYTF. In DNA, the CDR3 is TGTGCCACCAGCAGGGGGACAGGGGGTGAAAATGGCTACACCTTC. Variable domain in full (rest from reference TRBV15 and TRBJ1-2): DAMVIQNPRYQVTQFGKPVTLSCSQTLNHNVMYWYQQKSSQAPKLLFHYYDKDFNNEADTPDNFQSRRPNTSFCFLDIRSPGLGDTAMYLCATSRGTGGENGYTFGSGTRLTVV.

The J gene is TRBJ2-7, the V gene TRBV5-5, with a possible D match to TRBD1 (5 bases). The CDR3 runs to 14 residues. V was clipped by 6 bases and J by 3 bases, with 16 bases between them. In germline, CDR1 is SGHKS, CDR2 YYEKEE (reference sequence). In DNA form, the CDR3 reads TGTGCCAGCAATCTTCGACAGTCCCACTACGAGCAGTACTTC. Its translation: CASNLRQSHYEQYF.

The CDR3 region has the DNA TGTGCCACCAGTGATTTGTGGGGTGCTGAAGCTTTCTTT. Encoded protein: CATSDLWGAEAFF. The V gene is TRBV24-1, the J gene TRBJ1-1; D unclear. The V end lost 0 bases, the J end lost 6 bases, and 7 bases lay between the germline ends. The CDR3 is 13 amino acids. Germline lookup yields CDR1 KGHDR and CDR2 SFDVKD.

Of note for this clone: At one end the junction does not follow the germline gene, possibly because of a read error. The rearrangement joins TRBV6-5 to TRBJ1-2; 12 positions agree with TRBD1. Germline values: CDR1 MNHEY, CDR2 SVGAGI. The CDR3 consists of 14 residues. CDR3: CASSYSIGTGGSIF. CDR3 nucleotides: TGTGCCAGCAGTTACTCGATAGGGACAGGGGGCTCCATCTTC.

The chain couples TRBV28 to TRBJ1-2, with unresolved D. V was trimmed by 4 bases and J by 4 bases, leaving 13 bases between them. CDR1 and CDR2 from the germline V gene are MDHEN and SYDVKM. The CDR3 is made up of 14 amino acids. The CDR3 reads CASSSLGRIYGYTF. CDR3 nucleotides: TGTGCCAGCAGTTCCCTCGGCAGGATCTATGGCTACACCTTC.

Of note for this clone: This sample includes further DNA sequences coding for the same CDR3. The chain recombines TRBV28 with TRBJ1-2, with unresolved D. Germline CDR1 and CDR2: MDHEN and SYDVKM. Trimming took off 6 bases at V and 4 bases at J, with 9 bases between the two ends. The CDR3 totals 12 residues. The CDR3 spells CASSPGPYGYTF. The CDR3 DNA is TGTGCCAGCAGCCCCGGACCCTATGGCTACACCTTC.

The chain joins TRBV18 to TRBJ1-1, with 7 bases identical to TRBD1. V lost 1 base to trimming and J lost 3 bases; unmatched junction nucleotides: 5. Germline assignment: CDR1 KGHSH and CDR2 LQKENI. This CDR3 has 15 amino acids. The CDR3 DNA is TGTGCCAGCTCACCACGACAGGGTACGGACACTGAAGCTTTCTTT. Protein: CASSPRQGTDTEAFF.

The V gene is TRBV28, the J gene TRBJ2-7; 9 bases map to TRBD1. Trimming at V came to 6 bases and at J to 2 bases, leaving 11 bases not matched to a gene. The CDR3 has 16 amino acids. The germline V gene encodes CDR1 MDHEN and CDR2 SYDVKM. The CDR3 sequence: CASRRIGQGPTYEQYF. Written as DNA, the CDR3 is TGTGCCAGCAGGCGCATCGGACAGGGGCCGACCTACGAGCAGTACTTC.

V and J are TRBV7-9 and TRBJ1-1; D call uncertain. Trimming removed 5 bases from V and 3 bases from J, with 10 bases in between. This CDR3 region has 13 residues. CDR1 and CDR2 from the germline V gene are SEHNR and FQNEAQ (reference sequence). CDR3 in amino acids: CASSTFGDTEAFF. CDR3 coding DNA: TGTGCCAGCAGCACTTTCGGGGACACTGAAGCTTTCTTT.

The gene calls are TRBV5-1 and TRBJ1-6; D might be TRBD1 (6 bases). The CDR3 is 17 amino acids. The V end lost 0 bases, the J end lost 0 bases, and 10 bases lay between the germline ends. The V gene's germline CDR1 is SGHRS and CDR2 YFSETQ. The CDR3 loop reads CASSLGQVISYNSPLHF. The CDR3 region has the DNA TGCGCCAGCAGCTTGGGACAGGTGATCTCCTATAATTCACCCCTCCACTTT.

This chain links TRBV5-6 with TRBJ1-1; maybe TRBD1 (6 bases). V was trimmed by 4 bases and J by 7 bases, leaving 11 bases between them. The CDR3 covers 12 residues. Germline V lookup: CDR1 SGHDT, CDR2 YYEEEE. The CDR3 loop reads CASSRTGIEAFF. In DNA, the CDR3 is TGTGCCAGCAGCCGAACAGGGATTGAAGCTTTCTTT.

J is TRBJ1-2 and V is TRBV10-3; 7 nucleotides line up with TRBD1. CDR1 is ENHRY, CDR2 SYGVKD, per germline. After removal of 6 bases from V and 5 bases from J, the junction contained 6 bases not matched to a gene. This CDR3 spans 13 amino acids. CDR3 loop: CAIRPDRRYGYTF. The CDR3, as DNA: TGTGCCATCAGGCCGGACAGGAGATATGGCTACACCTTC.

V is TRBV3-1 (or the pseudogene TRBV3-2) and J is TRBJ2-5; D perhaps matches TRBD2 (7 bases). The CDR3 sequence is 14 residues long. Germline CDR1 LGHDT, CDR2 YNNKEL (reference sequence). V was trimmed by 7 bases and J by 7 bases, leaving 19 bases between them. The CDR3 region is CASTLVGGAGTQYF. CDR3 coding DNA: TGTGCCAGCACCCTAGTGGGGGGGGCGGGGACCCAGTACTTC.

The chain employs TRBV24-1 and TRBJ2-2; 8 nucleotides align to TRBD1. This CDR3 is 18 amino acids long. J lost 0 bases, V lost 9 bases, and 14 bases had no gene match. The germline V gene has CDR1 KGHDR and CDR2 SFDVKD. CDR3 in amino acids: CATQPTTGVIPNTGELFF. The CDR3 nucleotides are TGTGCCACCCAACCCACGACAGGGGTAATTCCGAACACCGGGGAGCTGTTTTTT.

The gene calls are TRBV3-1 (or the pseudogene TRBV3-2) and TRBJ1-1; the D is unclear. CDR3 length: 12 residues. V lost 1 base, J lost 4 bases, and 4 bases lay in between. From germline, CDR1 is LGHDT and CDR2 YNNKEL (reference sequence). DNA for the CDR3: TGTGCCAGCAGCCAAGTGACCACTGAAGCTTTCTTT. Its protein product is CASSQVTTEAFF.